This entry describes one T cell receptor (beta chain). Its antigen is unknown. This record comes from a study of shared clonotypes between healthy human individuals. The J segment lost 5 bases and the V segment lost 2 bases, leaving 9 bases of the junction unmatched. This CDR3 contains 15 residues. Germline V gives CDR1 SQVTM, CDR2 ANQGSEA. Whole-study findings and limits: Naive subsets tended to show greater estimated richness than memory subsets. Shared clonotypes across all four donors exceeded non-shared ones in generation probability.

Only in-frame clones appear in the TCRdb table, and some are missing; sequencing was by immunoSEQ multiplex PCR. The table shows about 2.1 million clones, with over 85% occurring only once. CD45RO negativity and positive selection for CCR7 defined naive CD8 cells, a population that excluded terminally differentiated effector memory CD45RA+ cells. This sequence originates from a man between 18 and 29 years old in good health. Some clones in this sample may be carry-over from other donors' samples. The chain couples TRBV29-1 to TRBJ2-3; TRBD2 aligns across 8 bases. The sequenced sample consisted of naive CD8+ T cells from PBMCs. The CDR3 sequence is CSVESMREAEDTQYF. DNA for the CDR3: TGCAGCGTTGAAAGTATGCGGGAGGCGGAAGATACGCAGTATTTT.